This T cell receptor beta chain was observed in a study of CD8+ T cells in alopecia areata. Study-wide context: Tofacitinib therapy lasting 6 to 18 months was followed by 6 months off drug.

Whole-study results and caveats: Scalp samples also contribute reads from the resident alphabeta T cells found in normal skin. Greater clonality was observed in lesional scalp samples, especially alopecia totalis/universalis, versus normal scalp.

Extraction of RNA preceded its reverse transcription into cDNA, which served as the sequencing template. Using immunoSEQ multiplex PCR, the repertoire was profiled, and TCRdb retains in-frame clones only, with some absent. The sample has 160,000 or so clones, 67% seen once. This CDR3 has 12 amino acids. Trimming shortened V by 2 bases and J by 5 bases, and 6 bases separated the two germline ends. CDR1 and CDR2 from the germline V gene are MGHRA and YSYEKL. Lesional scalp punch biopsies and peripheral blood were collected from alopecia areata patients. Worth noting for this clone: Its specificity is unknown.

Material: CD8+ T cells sorted from blood, obtained at week 0. The source is a human donor with alopecia areata. The V gene is TRBV4-1, the J gene TRBJ1-1, with D uncertain. CDR3 nucleotides: TGCGCCAGCAGCCAAATGGGGACTGAAGCTTTCTTT. Translation gives CASSQMGTEAFF.